This TCR beta chain was captured in a study of T-cell memory formation after mild COVID-19. TCRdb analysed the 5' RACE reads with MiXCR anew, one entry per CDR3 protein. In the table there are about 240,000 distinct CDR3 sequences, over 8.5% of which are singletons. Germline assignment: CDR1 ENHRY and CDR2 SYGVKD. This CDR3 has 13 residues. The ends lost 6 bases at V and 3 bases at J; junction bases unmatched: 3. This clonotype was counted between two and nine times. What it binds is not known. Points from the study as a whole: The main location of contracting CD4+ clones was CM and EM, and that of contracting CD8+ clones was EMRA.

The chain employs TRBV10-3 and TRBJ2-7; 9 bases agree with TRBD1. Sequences were obtained from PBMCs or a T cell subset sorted from them (not recorded which). The sequence was collected from a man aged 18 to 30 who had mild COVID-19 (a few samples of this study predate the infection). Cell type and time point are not known. Here the CDR3 DNA reads TGTGCCATCAGCCTGGGACAGGGCTACGAGCAGTACGTC. It yields the protein CAISLGQGYEQYV.